This entry is about one TCR beta chain. Its specificity is not known. The data were taken from a study of radiotherapy plus CTLA-4 blockade in lung cancer. In chemo-refractory metastatic non-small-cell lung cancer, patients got ipilimumab CTLA-4 blockade together with focal radiation. Data came from immunoSEQ multiplex PCR; TCRdb stores just in-frame clones and leaves some out. The table includes around 130,000 clones, just under 90% detected once. Whole-study results and caveats: Following radiotherapy plus ipilimumab, tumor-derived TCR clones expanded in the blood.

The V end was cut by 4 bases, the J end by 7 bases, with 19 bases between. Germline-derived CDR1 and CDR2 are ENHRY and SYGVKD. This CDR3 is 15 amino acids long. Material: peripheral blood, obtained from a patient treated with radiotherapy plus ipilimumab. The V call is TRBV10-3, the J call TRBJ1-1, with a possible D match to TRBD1 (6 bases). The receptor's source is a human donor with non-small cell lung cancer that progressed on radiotherapy plus ipilimumab. The CDR3 loop reads CAISGTQGPGYEAFF. CDR3 bases: TGTGCCATCAGTGGCACGCAGGGGCCGGGTTATGAAGCTTTCTTT.